This TCR beta chain comes out of a study of T cell responses to AZD1222 COVID-19 vaccine. Study observations and caveats: The study reported that nearly half of spike-specific TCRs target unmutated variant regions. Donors were mostly white British, more females; clonal diversity possibly underestimated.

Worth noting for this clone: Antigen: not known.

CDR1 and CDR2 from the germline V gene are MGHDK and SYGVNS. The CDR3 is 14 amino acids. Trimming removed 4 bases at V and 1 base at J, with 8 bases between. Sequencing used immunoSEQ multiplex PCR; TCRdb keeps in-frame clones, though not all of them. The sample has about 86,000 clones; around nine tenths are singletons. This rearrangement joins TRBV25-1 to TRBJ1-3, with D unclear. The sequence derives from an adult who received the AZD1222 COVID-19 vaccine. The starting material was peripheral blood, obtained 28 days after the second AZD1222 dose. The CDR3 DNA sequence: TGTGCCAGCAGTGTAAACCTTTCTGGAAACACCATATATTTT. This sequence encodes CASSVNLSGNTIYF.